A selection of T cell receptor beta chains follows, all from one sample in a study of long-term antiretroviral therapy in people with HIV. Assay: immunoSEQ multiplex PCR; the TCRdb copy retains only in-frame clones and omits some. Here the sample spans roughly 36,000 clones, roughly 81% being singletons. This sample comprised unsorted PBMCs, obtained around 2.7 years before starting antiretroviral therapy. The receptors were sampled from a woman in her twenties or thirties with HIV. Both conserved end residues are part of each CDR3. A D gene is named only where the DNA matches it firmly. Only part of the rows carry a size: once, few, many, or a class if the clone is expanded.

abundance	v_gene	d_gene	j_gene	CDR3aa	CDR3nt
once	TRBV7-9	-	TRBJ1-1	CASSLAKVDSTEAFF	TGTGCCAGCAGCTTAGCGAAGGTTGACTCGACTGAAGCTTTCTTT
-	TRBV28	-	TRBJ1-5	CASRTGSQPQHF	TGTGCCAGCAGGACCGGGAGTCAGCCCCAGCATTTT
-	TRBV7-9	TRBD1	TRBJ2-5	CASSPPGQGETQYF	TGTGCCAGCAGCCCTCCGGGACAGGGGGAGACCCAGTACTTC
-	TRBV5-1	-	TRBJ1-1	CASSLAQGNTEAFF	TGCGCCAGCAGCTTGGCCCAGGGGAACACTGAAGCTTTCTTT
-	TRBV7-3	TRBD1	TRBJ2-2	CASSSGPQGARTGELFF	TGTGCCAGCAGCTCCGGACCACAGGGGGCGCGGACCGGGGAGCTGTTTTTT
-	TRBV10-2	-	TRBJ1-1	CASTPDPGGVPAFF	TGCGCCAGCACCCCTGACCCGGGAGGGGTTCCTGCTTTCTTT
once	TRBV7-8	-	TRBJ2-7	CASSSDTAYEQYF	TGTGCCAGCAGCTCGGACACTGCCTACGAGCAGTACTTC
-	TRBV5-1	-	TRBJ2-1	CASSLVLDVPPDYNEQFF	TGCGCCAGCAGCTTGGTATTGGATGTTCCGCCAGACTACAATGAGCAGTTCTTC
-	TRBV9	TRBD2	TRBJ2-5	CASSVTPRGGQETQYF	TGTGCCAGCAGCGTTACTCCCCGGGGGGGGCAAGAGACCCAGTACTTC
-	TRBV7-2	-	TRBJ1-6	CASSLRENRSPLHF	TGTGCCAGCAGCTTAAGGGAAAATCGATCACCCCTCCACTTT
-	TRBV6-5	-	TRBJ1-1	CATTGHTEAFF	TGTGCCACCACGGGGCACACTGAAGCTTTCTTT
few	TRBV2	TRBD1	TRBJ1-6	CASREGTVNNSPLHF	TGTGCCAGCAGGGAAGGGACAGTTAATAATTCACCCCTCCACTTT
-	TRBV18	TRBD1	TRBJ1-1	CASSTGGGWTNTEAFF	TGTGCCAGCTCAACAGGGGGCGGATGGACGAACACTGAAGCTTTCTTT
-	TRBV25-1	-	TRBJ1-2	CASTGYRDFYGYTF	TGTGCCAGCACAGGCTACAGGGATTTCTATGGCTACACCTTC
-	TRBV7-6	-	TRBJ2-6	CASSLVIPGAGANVLTF	TGTGCCAGCAGCTTAGTGATTCCGGGGGCTGGGGCCAACGTCCTGACTTTC
-	TRBV7-9	-	TRBJ1-1	CASSLARRGLGEAFF	TGTGCCAGCAGCTTAGCGCGCAGGGGCCTGGGAGAAGCTTTCTTT
few	TRBV30	-	TRBJ1-1	CAWKINTEAFF	TGTGCCTGGAAGATTAACACTGAAGCTTTCTTT
-	TRBV9	TRBD1	TRBJ1-1	CASSVGSGTGIKNTEAFF	TGTGCCAGCAGCGTAGGTTCCGGGACAGGGATCAAGAACACTGAAGCTTTCTTT
once	TRBV5-1	-	TRBJ2-2	CASSTNTGRTGELFF	TGCGCCAGCAGCACCAATACAGGGAGAACCGGGGAGCTGTTTTTT
-	TRBV6-1	-	TRBJ2-6	CASSERTAGANVLTF	TGTGCCAGCAGTGAACGGACTGCGGGGGCCAACGTCCTGACTTTC
-	TRBV2	-	TRBJ2-3	CASRFEGESDTQYF	TGTGCCAGCAGGTTCGAGGGGGAATCAGATACGCAGTATTTT
-	TRBV4-1	-	TRBJ1-2	CASSQEAGNTYYGYTF	TGCGCCAGCAGCCAAGAGGCAGGGAATACTTACTATGGCTACACCTTC
-	TRBV11-2	TRBD2	TRBJ2-7	CASSFGRGGYEQYF	TGTGCCAGCAGCTTCGGGCGGGGGGGTTACGAGCAGTACTTC
-	TRBV2	TRBD1	TRBJ1-2	CASQGGEHDGYTF	TGTGCCAGCCAGGGGGGGGAGCATGATGGCTACACCTTC
-	TRBV19	-	TRBJ1-6	CASRDLGGGYYNSPLHF	TGTGCCAGTAGGGATCTTGGGGGTGGATACTATAATTCACCCCTCCACTTT
-	TRBV4-1	TRBD2	TRBJ2-3	CASSQIAGTDTQYF	TGCGCCAGCAGCCAAATAGCGGGGACAGATACGCAGTATTTT
-	TRBV6-5	-	TRBJ1-3	CASSYSSAVTGNTIYF	TGTGCCAGCAGTTACTCGTCAGCAGTAACTGGAAACACCATATATTTT
few	TRBV2	TRBD1	TRBJ1-6	CARRRQDRGNSPLHF	TGTGCCAGGAGGAGACAGGACAGGGGAAATTCACCCCTCCACTTT
-	TRBV6-1	TRBD2	TRBJ2-3	CASSEAGLAGDTQYF	TGTGCCAGCAGTGAAGCGGGCCTAGCGGGGGATACGCAGTATTTT
-	TRBV30	-	TRBJ1-2	CAWGGFWYGYTF	TGTGCCTGGGGTGGATTTTGGTATGGCTACACCTTC
-	TRBV7-3	-	TRBJ2-1	CASSSTVNNEQFF	TGTGCCAGCAGCTCGACTGTTAACAATGAGCAGTTCTTC
-	TRBV27	-	TRBJ1-6	CASSLSTVLGSPLHF	TGTGCCAGCAGTTTATCAACGGTATTGGGTTCACCCCTCCACTTT
-	TRBV11-2	TRBD2	TRBJ2-7	CASSLSGETYEQYF	TGTGCCAGCAGCCTTAGCGGGGAAACCTACGAGCAGTACTTC
-	TRBV19	-	TRBJ2-1	CASSTYSYNEQFF	TGTGCCAGTAGTACCTACTCCTACAATGAGCAGTTCTTC